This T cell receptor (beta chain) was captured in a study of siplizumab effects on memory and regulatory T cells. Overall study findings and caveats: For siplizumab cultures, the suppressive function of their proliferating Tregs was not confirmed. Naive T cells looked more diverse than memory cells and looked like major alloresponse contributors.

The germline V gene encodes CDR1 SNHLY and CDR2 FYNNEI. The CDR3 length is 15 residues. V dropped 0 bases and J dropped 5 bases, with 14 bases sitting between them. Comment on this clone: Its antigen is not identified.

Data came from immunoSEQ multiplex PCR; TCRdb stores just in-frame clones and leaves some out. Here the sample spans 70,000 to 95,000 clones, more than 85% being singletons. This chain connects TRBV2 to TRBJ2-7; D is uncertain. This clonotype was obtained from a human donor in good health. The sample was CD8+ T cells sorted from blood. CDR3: CASSEALLRVHEQYF. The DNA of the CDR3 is TGTGCCAGCAGTGAAGCGCTTCTTAGGGTGCACGAGCAGTACTTC.